This TCR beta chain was recovered during a study of beta chain features in type 1 diabetes. Blood was drawn once from each donor into heparinised tubes. The draws averaged about 120 mL. CD45RO/CCR7/CD25/CD127/CD95/CD27 staining was used to isolate CD4+ naive, central memory, regulatory and stem cell-like memory cells by sorting. The isolated RNA, all of it, was reverse transcribed, so expressed TCRB transcripts were what got sequenced. Assay: immunoSEQ multiplex PCR; the TCRdb copy retains only in-frame clones and omits some. The data hold roughly 300,000 clones, with over 11% observed a single time. About this clone itself: No antigen is known for it.

Regarding the study as a whole: Fewer insertions but more deletions were seen at VDJ junctions in type 1 diabetes patients. All four CD4+ subsets of Type 1 diabetes patients contained TCRB CDR3s that were moderately but significantly shorter.

Material for sequencing was naive CD4+ T cells from blood. The TCR originated in a man younger than 45 with type 1 diabetes.

The CDR3 here is CASSPPGLAGLDEQFF. DNA of the CDR3: TGTGCCAGCAGCCCACCGGGACTAGCGGGACTCGATGAGCAGTTCTTC. The chain recombines TRBV7-9 with TRBJ2-1; TRBD2 matches 13 bases. The CDR3 contains 16 residues. CDR1 is SEHNR and CDR2 is FQNEAQ in the germline V gene (reference sequence). V shed 5 bases, J shed 8 bases, and the junction held 9 bases outside the gene matches.